The sequence of this T cell receptor beta chain was determined in a study of a mutant IDH1 vaccine in newly diagnosed glioma. The time point was: baseline, week 1 (first vaccination visit). Treatment meaning: pre-vaccination baseline after standard-of-care therapy. Germline trimming cut 4 bases from V and 8 bases from J; bases unmatched to any gene: 17. The CDR3 loop spans 19 amino acids. Germline V gene lookup returns CDR1 MGHRA and CDR2 YSYEKL. The protocol was immunoSEQ multiplex PCR, while the TCRdb copy is restricted to in-frame clones and leaves out a portion. The sample yields roughly 38,000 clones, approximately 92% seen once.

The V call is TRBV4-1, the J call TRBJ1-4, with 12 bases identical to TRBD1. This specimen was PBMCs, taken from a glioma patient treated with radiotherapy, temozolomide or both. This TCR came from a young man with glioma. The CDR3 reads CASSRVSGQGATTYEKLFF. CDR3 nucleotides: TGCGCCAGCAGCCGGGTGTCGGGACAGGGGGCGACGACTTACGAAAAACTGTTTTTT.